The rows below give T cell receptor beta chains drawn from one sample of a study of early T cells in non-severe SARS-CoV-2 infection. From the 5' RACE reads, TCRdb called clonotypes with MiXCR, one entry per CDR3 protein. The sample shows 40,000 to 50,000 distinct CDR3 sequences, roughly 6.6% of them seen only once. Material for sequencing was whole blood. These receptors came from an adult who was a healthcare worker with PCR-confirmed SARS-CoV-2 infection or an uninfected control (not recorded which). Each CDR3 is given with its conserved first and last residue. D genes are given only for firm matches. Clone size is shown for a subset of rows, as once, few, many or a class of expanded clone.

clone size: -
J gene: TRBJ1-1
V gene: TRBV4-2
D gene: TRBD1
CDR3 protein: CASTPGDRDGTEAFF
CDR3 DNA: TGTGCCAGCACCCCCGGGGACAGGGACGGCACTGAAGCTTTCTTT

clone size: many
J gene: TRBJ2-6
V gene: TRBV13
D gene: -
CDR3 protein: CASSAPMGRGVYGANVLTF
CDR3 DNA: TGTGCCAGCAGCGCACCCATGGGCAGGGGCGTATATGGGGCCAACGTCCTGACTTTC

clone size: few
J gene: TRBJ1-2
V gene: TRBV11-2
D gene: -
CDR3 protein: CASSPFGGDLSYGYTF
CDR3 DNA: TGTGCCAGCAGCCCCTTTGGAGGGGACCTATCCTATGGCTACACCTTC

clone size: -
J gene: TRBJ1-1
V gene: TRBV3-1
D gene: TRBD1
CDR3 protein: CASSQDRISAGGNTEAFF
CDR3 DNA: TGTGCCAGCAGCCAAGATAGGATTTCGGCAGGGGGCAACACTGAAGCTTTCTTT

clone size: many
J gene: TRBJ1-2
V gene: TRBV6-5
D gene: TRBD1
CDR3 protein: CASSYGQDIGYGYTF
CDR3 DNA: TGTGCCAGCAGTTACGGACAGGATATAGGCTATGGCTACACCTTC

clone size: -
J gene: TRBJ1-4
V gene: TRBV6-5
D gene: TRBD1
CDR3 protein: CASSLGQGSDGNEKLFF
CDR3 DNA: TGTGCCAGCAGCCTCGGACAGGGTTCGGACGGTAATGAAAAACTGTTTTTT

clone size: -
J gene: TRBJ1-6
V gene: TRBV5-1
D gene: -
CDR3 protein: CASSRRAPSSYNSPLHF
CDR3 DNA: TGCGCCAGCAGCCGACGGGCTCCGAGCTCCTATAATTCACCCCTCCACTTT

clone size: few
J gene: TRBJ2-7
V gene: TRBV29-1
D gene: -
CDR3 protein: CSVEARETYEQYF
CDR3 DNA: TGCAGCGTTGAAGCCAGGGAGACCTACGAGCAGTACTTC

clone size: -
J gene: TRBJ2-1
V gene: TRBV5-5
D gene: -
CDR3 protein: CASSLEDIYFNEQFF
CDR3 DNA: TGTGCCAGCAGCTTGGAGGACATTTATTTCAATGAGCAGTTCTTC

clone size: -
J gene: TRBJ1-6
V gene: TRBV7-6
D gene: -
CDR3 protein: CASSPVQGLSPLHF
CDR3 DNA: TGTGCCAGCAGCCCAGTTCAGGGGCTTTCACCCCTCCACTTT

clone size: many
J gene: TRBJ2-1
V gene: TRBV5-4
D gene: -
CDR3 protein: CASSWGSNEQFF
CDR3 DNA: TGTGCCAGCAGCTGGGGTTCTAATGAGCAGTTCTTC

clone size: few
J gene: TRBJ2-7
V gene: TRBV10-3
D gene: -
CDR3 protein: CAIKGTVSEQYF
CDR3 DNA: TGTGCCATCAAAGGGACCGTTAGTGAGCAGTACTTC

clone size: many
J gene: TRBJ1-5
V gene: TRBV18
D gene: TRBD1
CDR3 protein: CASSPGQGNQPQHF
CDR3 DNA: TGTGCCAGCTCACCTGGACAGGGTAATCAGCCCCAGCATTTT

clone size: -
J gene: TRBJ1-2
V gene: TRBV10-3
D gene: -
CDR3 protein: CAISDIRGLNYGYTF
CDR3 DNA: TGTGCCATCAGTGATATACGTGGATTGAACTATGGCTACACCTTC

clone size: medium-sized
J gene: TRBJ2-1
V gene: TRBV11-2
D gene: -
CDR3 protein: CASSLTRNEQFF
CDR3 DNA: TGTGCCAGCAGCCTAACCCGCAATGAGCAGTTCTTC

clone size: few
J gene: TRBJ1-4
V gene: TRBV7-9
D gene: -
CDR3 protein: CATEGTRGGEKLFF
CDR3 DNA: TGTGCCACCGAGGGAACAAGGGGGGGTGAAAAACTGTTTTTT

clone size: many
J gene: TRBJ1-3
V gene: TRBV9
D gene: -
CDR3 protein: CASSVQSSGNTIYF
CDR3 DNA: TGTGCCAGCAGCGTACAGAGCTCTGGAAACACCATATATTTT

clone size: few
J gene: TRBJ1-1
V gene: TRBV5-1
D gene: -
CDR3 protein: CASSLGSRTEAFF
CDR3 DNA: TGCGCCAGCAGCTTGGGAAGTAGGACTGAAGCTTTCTTT

clone size: many
J gene: TRBJ2-1
V gene: TRBV6-4
D gene: -
CDR3 protein: CASSMARQGTINEQFF
CDR3 DNA: TGTGCCAGCAGTATGGCTCGGCAGGGAACCATCAATGAGCAGTTCTTC

clone size: many
J gene: TRBJ2-4
V gene: TRBV13
D gene: -
CDR3 protein: CASSDWTAAAKNIQYF
CDR3 DNA: TGTGCCAGCAGCGACTGGACGGCCGCGGCCAAAAACATTCAGTACTTC

clone size: many
J gene: TRBJ2-4
V gene: TRBV2
D gene: -
CDR3 protein: CASSELKGLNIQYF
CDR3 DNA: TGTGCCAGCAGTGAACTCAAAGGGTTGAACATTCAGTACTTC

clone size: few
J gene: TRBJ1-2
V gene: TRBV12-3/TRBV12-4
D gene: TRBD1
CDR3 protein: CASRPQGANGYTF
CDR3 DNA: TGTGCCAGCAGGCCGCAGGGGGCTAATGGCTACACCTTC

clone size: -
J gene: TRBJ2-3
V gene: TRBV7-2
D gene: TRBD2
CDR3 protein: CASSPKRGRDTQYF
CDR3 DNA: TGTGCCAGCAGCCCTAAGCGGGGGAGAGATACGCAGTATTTT

clone size: many
J gene: TRBJ2-2
V gene: TRBV29-1
D gene: -
CDR3 protein: CSVRDGNTGELFF
CDR3 DNA: TGCAGCGTTAGGGACGGTAACACCGGGGAGCTGTTTTTT

clone size: -
J gene: TRBJ2-7
V gene: TRBV11-2
D gene: -
CDR3 protein: CASSPTSGEQYF
CDR3 DNA: TGTGCCAGCAGTCCTACATCGGGGGAGCAGTACTTC

clone size: few
J gene: TRBJ2-3
V gene: TRBV7-6
D gene: -
CDR3 protein: CASSSGQLSTDTQYF
CDR3 DNA: TGTGCCAGCAGCTCCGGACAGCTCAGTACAGATACGCAGTATTTT

clone size: few
J gene: TRBJ2-5
V gene: TRBV18
D gene: -
CDR3 protein: CASSPIGTQETQYF
CDR3 DNA: TGTGCCAGCTCACCAATTGGGACTCAAGAGACCCAGTACTTC

clone size: few
J gene: TRBJ2-1
V gene: TRBV11-2
D gene: -
CDR3 protein: CASSLVSYNEQFF
CDR3 DNA: TGTGCCAGCAGCTTAGTCTCCTACAATGAGCAGTTCTTC

clone size: few
J gene: TRBJ1-1
V gene: TRBV10-1
D gene: TRBD1
CDR3 protein: CASSDRVGEAFF
CDR3 DNA: TGCGCCAGCAGCGACAGGGTAGGCGAAGCTTTCTTT

clone size: many
J gene: TRBJ2-1
V gene: TRBV7-9
D gene: -
CDR3 protein: CASSLARVINEQFF
CDR3 DNA: TGTGCCAGCAGCTTAGCCAGGGTTATCAATGAGCAGTTCTTC

clone size: few
J gene: TRBJ2-5
V gene: TRBV5-1
D gene: -
CDR3 protein: CASSIQGLEETQYF
CDR3 DNA: TGCGCCAGCAGCATCCAGGGGCTTGAAGAGACCCAGTACTTC

clone size: -
J gene: TRBJ2-7
V gene: TRBV6-2/TRBV6-3
D gene: -
CDR3 protein: CASSGLGAQSYEQYF
CDR3 DNA: TGTGCCAGCAGCGGCCTAGGGGCCCAGTCCTACGAGCAGTACTTC

clone size: few
J gene: TRBJ2-7
V gene: TRBV6-6
D gene: TRBD2
CDR3 protein: CASSFPGTSGGTYEQYF
CDR3 DNA: TGTGCCAGCAGTTTCCCCGGGACTAGCGGGGGGACTTACGAGCAGTACTTC

clone size: -
J gene: TRBJ2-5
V gene: TRBV20-1
D gene: -
CDR3 protein: CSARPWEEETQYF
CDR3 DNA: TGCAGTGCTCGACCTTGGGAGGAAGAGACCCAGTACTTC

clone size: many
J gene: TRBJ1-6
V gene: TRBV27
D gene: TRBD1
CDR3 protein: CASSPGQVYSPLHF
CDR3 DNA: TGTGCCAGCAGTCCCGGACAGGTCTATTCACCCCTCCACTTT

clone size: -
J gene: TRBJ2-3
V gene: TRBV27
D gene: TRBD1
CDR3 protein: CASSATGGASTDTQYF
CDR3 DNA: TGTGCCAGCAGTGCGACAGGGGGCGCAAGCACAGATACGCAGTATTTT

clone size: few
J gene: TRBJ2-5
V gene: TRBV5-1
D gene: TRBD2
CDR3 protein: CASSWASGGQETQYF
CDR3 DNA: TGCGCCAGCAGCTGGGCTAGCGGGGGACAAGAGACCCAGTACTTC

clone size: many
J gene: TRBJ2-7
V gene: TRBV15
D gene: -
CDR3 protein: CATSRDGQGYEQYF
CDR3 DNA: TGTGCCACCAGCAGAGATGGGCAGGGCTACGAGCAGTACTTC

clone size: few
J gene: TRBJ1-5
V gene: TRBV2
D gene: -
CDR3 protein: CASSEGINQPQHF
CDR3 DNA: TGTGCCAGCAGCGAAGGGATCAATCAGCCCCAGCATTTT

clone size: many
J gene: TRBJ2-2
V gene: TRBV9
D gene: -
CDR3 protein: CASSVVGNVGTGELFF
CDR3 DNA: TGTGCCAGCAGCGTAGTGGGGAACGTCGGGACCGGGGAGCTGTTTTTT

clone size: many
J gene: TRBJ1-5
V gene: TRBV20-1
D gene: -
CDR3 protein: CSALKGGGNQPQHF
CDR3 DNA: TGCAGTGCTTTAAAGGGGGGGGGCAATCAGCCCCAGCATTTT

clone size: -
J gene: TRBJ2-7
V gene: TRBV20-1
D gene: TRBD1
CDR3 protein: CRTRDRDYEQYF
CDR3 DNA: TGCAGGACCCGGGACAGGGATTACGAGCAGTACTTC

clone size: many
J gene: TRBJ1-1
V gene: TRBV3-1
D gene: -
CDR3 protein: CASTPAAVNTEAFF
CDR3 DNA: TGTGCCAGCACCCCTGCGGCAGTGAACACTGAAGCTTTCTTT

clone size: -
J gene: TRBJ2-1
V gene: TRBV7-2
D gene: -
CDR3 protein: CASSRDHYNEQFF
CDR3 DNA: TGTGCCAGCAGTAGGGACCACTACAATGAGCAGTTCTTC

clone size: -
J gene: TRBJ1-4
V gene: TRBV4-1
D gene: -
CDR3 protein: CASSQVYGRGEKLFF
CDR3 DNA: TGCGCCAGCAGCCAAGTCTATGGGCGAGGTGAAAAACTGTTTTTT

clone size: many
J gene: TRBJ2-3
V gene: TRBV6-2/TRBV6-3
D gene: -
CDR3 protein: CASSYVGPRTDTQYF
CDR3 DNA: TGTGCCAGCAGTTACGTGGGGCCAAGGACAGATACGCAGTATTTT

clone size: -
J gene: TRBJ1-6
V gene: TRBV25-1
D gene: -
CDR3 protein: CASSKDTARSPLHF
CDR3 DNA: TGTGCCAGCAGCAAAGACACCGCTCGGTCACCCCTCCACTTT

clone size: many
J gene: TRBJ2-7
V gene: TRBV2
D gene: -
CDR3 protein: CASRDPEPYEQYF
CDR3 DNA: TGTGCCAGCAGGGATCCGGAGCCCTACGAGCAGTACTTC

clone size: -
J gene: TRBJ2-7
V gene: TRBV7-9
D gene: -
CDR3 protein: CASSSGQSSYERYF
CDR3 DNA: TGTGCCAGCAGCTCCGGACAGAGCTCCTACGAGCGGTACTTC

clone size: many
J gene: TRBJ1-2
V gene: TRBV20-1
D gene: -
CDR3 protein: CSARDSGPSDGYTF
CDR3 DNA: TGCAGTGCTAGAGATTCGGGACCGAGCGATGGCTACACCTTC

clone size: many
J gene: TRBJ2-7
V gene: TRBV6-1
D gene: TRBD2
CDR3 protein: CASPGLAGEQYF
CDR3 DNA: TGTGCCAGCCCCGGACTAGCGGGGGAGCAGTACTTC

clone size: many
J gene: TRBJ1-2
V gene: TRBV27
D gene: -
CDR3 protein: CASSLSKAPGNYGYTF
CDR3 DNA: TGTGCCAGCAGTTTATCGAAGGCTCCAGGGAACTATGGCTACACCTTC

clone size: -
J gene: TRBJ1-6
V gene: TRBV27
D gene: -
CDR3 protein: CASSYGRGSPLHF
CDR3 DNA: TGTGCCAGCAGTTACGGCCGAGGTTCACCCCTCCACTTT